These 23 T cell receptor beta chains originate from one sample sequenced in a study of CD8 T cells in Susac syndrome. Random hexamers were used to reverse transcribe the RNA input (about 0.5 to 1 ug). MiXCR, applied by TCRdb to the immunoSEQ multiplex PCR reads, yields one record per CDR3 protein. The data hold around 140,000 distinct CDR3 sequences, with approximately 95% observed a single time. The specimen was CD4+ T cells from PBMCs. These receptors were obtained from a human donor with Susac syndrome.

The V gene is TRBV6-6, the J gene TRBJ2-2; no clear D. Trimming left V 2 bases short and J 1 base short, with 5 bases between. CDR3 length: 14 residues. Germline V gene lookup returns CDR1 MNHNY and CDR2 SVGAGI (reference sequence). The CDR3 protein is CASSYSENTGELFF. CDR3 DNA sequence: TGTGCCAGCAGTTACAGCGAGAACACCGGGGAGCTGTTTTTT.

The V call is TRBV30, the J call TRBJ2-3; 8 bases line up with TRBD1. Germline V CDR1 and CDR2: GTSNPN, SVGIG (reference sequence). This CDR3 has 15 residues. V was pared by 2 bases and J by 1 base, with 5 bases of the junction left unmatched. CDR3 sequence reads: CAWSPDRAGTDTQYF. The CDR3, as DNA: TGTGCCTGGAGTCCGGACAGGGCCGGCACAGATACGCAGTATTTT.

This sequence joins TRBV4-1 and TRBJ1-2; D call uncertain. CDR3 length: 14 residues. Germline loops: CDR1 MGHRA, CDR2 YSYEKL. Trimming pared 0 bases from V and 4 bases from J, leaving 9 bases between. CDR3 sequence (DNA): TGCGCCAGCAGCCAAGATGAGAGGGCCTATGGCTACACCTTC. Protein: CASSQDERAYGYTF.

V gene TRBV30 combines with J gene TRBJ1-1; 8 positions agree with TRBD1. This CDR3 is built from 14 residues. V was pared by 7 bases and J by 2 bases, with 9 bases of the junction left unmatched. Germline values: CDR1 GTSNPN, CDR2 SVGIG (reference sequence). CDR3 nucleotides: TGTGCCTCGGCGAGGACAGGGATAAACACTGAAGCTTTCTTT. Translating gives CASARTGINTEAFF.

V is TRBV5-4 and J is TRBJ2-7, with a possible D match to TRBD1 (5 bases). The V gene's germline CDR1 is SGHNT and CDR2 YYREEE (reference sequence). This CDR3 is built from 13 residues. V was trimmed by 4 bases and J by 9 bases, leaving 17 bases between them. The CDR3 reads CASSPKTDSGQYF. In DNA, the CDR3 is TGTGCCAGCAGCCCCAAAACCGACAGTGGGCAGTACTTC.

The V call is TRBV9, the J call TRBJ2-2, with TRBD1 identical over 8 bases. Looked up from germline, CDR1 is SGDLS and CDR2 is YYNGEE. After removal of 4 bases from V and 10 bases from J, the junction contained 12 bases not matched to a gene. The length of the CDR3 is 15 residues. The CDR3 protein is CASSPGTGHDSELFF. CDR3 sequence (DNA): TGTGCCAGCAGCCCTGGGACAGGCCACGATTCGGAGCTGTTTTTT.

The sample holds one count of this clonotype. Here the CDR3 reads CASGLVPNTGELFF. CDR3 in DNA: TGTGCTAGTGGTTTGGTCCCGAACACCGGGGAGCTGTTTTTT. The V call is TRBV12-5, the J call TRBJ2-2; D remains ambiguous. Looked up from germline, CDR1 is LGHNT and CDR2 is FRNRAP. The CDR3 has 14 residues. Trimming cost V 0 bases and J 0 bases, with 2 bases left between them. The whole variable domain, filled in from reference TRBV12-5 and TRBJ2-2, reads DARVTQTPRHKVTEMGQEVTMRCQPILGHNTVFWYRQTMMQGLELLAYFRNRAPLDDSGMPKDRFSAEMPDATLATLKIQPSEPRDSAVYFCASGLVPNTGELFFGEGSRLTVL.

The chain has TRBV5-6 and TRBJ2-2, with 10 positions matching TRBD1. The V and J ends lost 4 bases and 6 bases, in that order; junction bases with no gene match: 9. There are 16 residues in the CDR3. Germline V lookup: CDR1 SGHDT, CDR2 YYEEEE. The CDR3 coding sequence is TGTGCCAGCAGCGATATCCCGGGACAGGGGTCCGGGGAGCTGTTTTTT. Its protein is CASSDIPGQGSGELFF.

This sequence joins TRBV6-2 or TRBV6-3 and TRBJ2-7, with D possibly being TRBD1 (5 bases). This CDR3 spans 13 amino acids. CDR1 is MNHEY, CDR2 SVGEGT, per germline. V lost 11 bases to trimming and J lost 2 bases, with 16 bases between them. CDR3 residues: CALGAGIPYEQYF. CDR3 DNA sequence: TGTGCCCTTGGGGCTGGGATCCCCTACGAGCAGTACTTC.

A single count supports this clonotype. The chain carries TRBV6-1 and TRBJ2-3; D remains ambiguous. Germline V lookup: CDR1 MNHNS, CDR2 SASEGT. CDR3 length equals 13 residues. Trimming took off 7 bases at V and 2 bases at J, with 10 bases between the two ends. The CDR3 loop reads CASTGWHTDTQYF. Written as DNA, the CDR3 is TGTGCCAGCACGGGTTGGCACACAGATACGCAGTATTTT.

The chain couples TRBV11-1 to TRBJ2-2; a weak D match, TRBD2 (5 bases). CDR3 length: 15 amino acids. V lost 5 bases to trimming and J lost 5 bases, with 15 bases between them. Per germline, CDR1 SGHAT and CDR2 FQDESV (reference sequence). The CDR3 is CASSLGLAGTGELFF. The CDR3, as DNA: TGTGCCAGCAGCCTTGGGCTAGCCGGGACCGGGGAGCTGTTTTTT.

The chain carries TRBV29-1 and TRBJ1-2, with TRBD1 matching 9 bases. The CDR3 loop spans 13 amino acids. The germline V gene encodes CDR1 SQVTM and CDR2 ANQGSEA. Germline trimming cut 2 bases from V and 8 bases from J; bases unmatched to any gene: 6. The CDR3 DNA is TGCAGCGTTGAACGGACAGGGGCCGGCGGCTACACCTTC. Translation gives CSVERTGAGGYTF.

This clonotype has just a few counts. CDR3 residues: CASSSQNSPLHF. CDR3 in DNA: TGTGCCAGCAGCTCCCAAAATTCACCCCTCCACTTT. The genes are TRBV9 and TRBJ1-6, with D uncertain. V was cut by 4 bases and J by 7 bases, with 6 bases left in between. Germline loops: CDR1 SGDLS, CDR2 YYNGEE. The CDR3 extends over 12 amino acids.

The chain recombines TRBV27 with TRBJ1-5, with 7 nucleotides matching TRBD1. CDR1 MNHEY and CDR2 SMNVEV come from the germline V gene (reference sequence). This CDR3 has 13 amino acids. V shed 5 bases and J 6 bases; nucleotides not matched to a gene: 4. CDR3 nucleotide sequence: TGTGCCAGCAGTCTCCGGGACAGTCAGCCCCAGCATTTT. Translation: CASSLRDSQPQHF.

This rearrangement joins TRBV15 to TRBJ2-6; D is unclear. CDR1 is LNHNV, CDR2 YYDKDF, per germline (reference sequence). CDR3 size: 14 residues. The germline V and J ends were trimmed by 8 bases and 0 bases, with 8 bases remaining between them. The CDR3 region is CATAQSSGANVLTF. The CDR3 DNA sequence: TGTGCCACCGCTCAGTCCTCTGGGGCCAACGTCCTGACTTTC.

The gene calls are TRBV9 and TRBJ2-2; the match to TRBD1 covers 7 bases. The germline gives CDR1 SGDLS, CDR2 YYNGEE. CDR3 size: 15 residues. V trimming: 2 bases; J trimming: 4 bases; junction bases outside the gene matches: 5. The CDR3 DNA is TGTGCCAGCAGCGTTACCCGGGACAGCACCGGGGAGCTGTTTTTT. Translated, it gives CASSVTRDSTGELFF. Complete variable domain (other parts from reference TRBV9 and TRBJ2-2): DSGVTQTPKHLITATGQRVTLRCSPRSGDLSVYWYQQSLDQGLQFLIQYYNGEERAKGNILERFSAQQFPDLHSELNLSSLELGDSALYFCASSVTRDSTGELFFGEGSRLTVL.

The V gene is TRBV9, the J gene TRBJ1-2, with D uncertain. Germline V gene lookup returns CDR1 SGDLS and CDR2 YYNGEE. Trimming removed 9 bases from V and 7 bases from J, with 13 bases in between. The CDR3 is made up of 11 amino acids. DNA for the CDR3: TGTGCCACCTGGGGTCGGGGTGGCTACACCTTC. Residues: CATWGRGGYTF.

This chain joins TRBV5-4 and TRBJ2-5; D is ambiguous. Trimming removed 1 base at V and 4 bases at J, with 14 bases between. This CDR3 spans 15 amino acids. Per germline, CDR1 SGHNT and CDR2 YYREEE (reference sequence). CDR3 residues: CASSLRTPVSETQYF. CDR3 coding DNA: TGTGCCAGCAGCTTGCGGACCCCCGTCTCAGAGACCCAGTACTTC.

The rearrangement joins TRBV20-1 to TRBJ2-1; 7 bases match TRBD2. The V gene end was trimmed by 5 bases and the J gene end by 0 bases; junction bases not matched to a gene: 7. From germline, CDR1 is DFQATT and CDR2 SNEGSKA (reference sequence). There are 15 residues in the CDR3. Here the CDR3 DNA reads TGCAGTGCTCCCCGGGGAGGGAGCTCCTACAATGAGCAGTTCTTC. It translates to CSAPRGGSSYNEQFF.

This clonotype showed up just once. The V call is TRBV20-1, the J call TRBJ2-3; 9 bases fit TRBD2. Trimming at V came to 3 bases and at J to 6 bases, leaving 7 bases not matched to a gene. The CDR3 consists of 14 residues. Germline V gene lookup returns CDR1 DFQATT and CDR2 SNEGSKA (reference sequence). CDR3 residues: CSASAPSGDDTQYF. As DNA, the CDR3 is TGCAGTGCTAGCGCGCCTAGCGGGGACGATACGCAGTATTTT.

The chain recombines TRBV29-1 with TRBJ1-2; D unresolved. Germline V gene sequence: CDR1 SQVTM, CDR2 ANQGSEA. This CDR3 is built from 12 residues. V was pared by 3 bases and J by 7 bases, with 12 bases between. The chain's CDR3 is CSVDKGIGGYTF. The CDR3, as DNA: TGCAGCGTTGACAAGGGAATTGGTGGCTACACCTTC. The full variable domain, completed using reference TRBV29-1 and TRBJ1-2, is SAVISQKPSRDICQRGTSLTIQCQVDSQVTMMFWYRQQPGQSLTLIATANQGSEATYESGFVIDKFPISRPNLTFSTLTVSNMSPEDSSIYLCSVDKGIGGYTFGSGTRLTVV.

V is TRBV2 and J is TRBJ1-1, with D unclear. CDR1 is SNHLY and CDR2 is FYNNEI in the germline V gene. This CDR3 is built from 13 residues. Trimming removed 6 bases from V and 1 base from J, with 9 bases in between. CDR3 amino acids: CASRVEANTEAFF. The CDR3 DNA reads TGTGCCAGCAGGGTTGAGGCGAACACTGAAGCTTTCTTT.

This chain joins TRBV2 and TRBJ1-4, with unresolved D. The germline CDR1 and CDR2 sequences are SNHLY and FYNNEI. This CDR3 region has 13 residues. Trimming took off 3 bases at V and 8 bases at J, with 10 bases between the two ends. The chain's CDR3 is CASSEWSREKLFF. CDR3 sequence (DNA): TGTGCCAGCAGTGAGTGGAGTCGGGAAAAACTGTTTTTT.